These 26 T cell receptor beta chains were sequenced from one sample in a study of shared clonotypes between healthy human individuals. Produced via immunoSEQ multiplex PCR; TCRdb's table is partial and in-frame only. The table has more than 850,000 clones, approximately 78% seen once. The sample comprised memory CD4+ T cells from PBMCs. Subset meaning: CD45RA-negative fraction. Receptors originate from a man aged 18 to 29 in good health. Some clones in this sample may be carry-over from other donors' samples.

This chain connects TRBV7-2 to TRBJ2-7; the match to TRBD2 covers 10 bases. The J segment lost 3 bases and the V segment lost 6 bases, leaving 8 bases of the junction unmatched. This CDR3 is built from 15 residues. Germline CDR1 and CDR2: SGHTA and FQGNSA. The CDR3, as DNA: TGTGCCAGCAGGGCAGCGGGAGGGCCCTACTACGAGCAGTACTTC. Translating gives CASRAAGGPYYEQYF.

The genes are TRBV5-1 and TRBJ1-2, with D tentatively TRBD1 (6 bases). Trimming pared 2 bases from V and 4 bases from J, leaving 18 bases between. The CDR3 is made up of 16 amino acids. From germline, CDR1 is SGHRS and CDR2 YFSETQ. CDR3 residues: CASSFTPRTASYGYTF. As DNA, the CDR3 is TGCGCCAGCAGCTTCACGCCTCGGACAGCGAGCTATGGCTACACCTTC.

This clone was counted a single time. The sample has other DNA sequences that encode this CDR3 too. CDR3 sequence: CASSLSAGAYEQYF. For the CDR3, the DNA is TGTGCCAGCAGCTTATCTGCGGGAGCCTACGAGCAGTACTTC. V gene TRBV7-3 combines with J gene TRBJ2-7; TRBD2 aligns across 7 bases. In germline, CDR1 is SGHTA, CDR2 FQGTGA. The CDR3 covers 14 residues. J gave up 2 bases and V 2 bases, and 3 bases lay outside the gene matches.

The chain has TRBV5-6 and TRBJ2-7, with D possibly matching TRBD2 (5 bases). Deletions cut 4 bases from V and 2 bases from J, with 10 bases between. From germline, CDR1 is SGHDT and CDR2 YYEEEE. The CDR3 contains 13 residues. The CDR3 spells CASSRGTAYEQYF. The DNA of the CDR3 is TGTGCCAGCAGCCGGGGTACCGCCTACGAGCAGTACTTC.

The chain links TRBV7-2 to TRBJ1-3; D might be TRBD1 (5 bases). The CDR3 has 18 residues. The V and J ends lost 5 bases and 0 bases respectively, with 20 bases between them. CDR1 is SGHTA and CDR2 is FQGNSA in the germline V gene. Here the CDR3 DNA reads TGTGCCAGCAGCCCCAGGGTTGGGGGAACGAGCTCTGGAAACACCATATATTTT. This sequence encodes CASSPRVGGTSSGNTIYF.

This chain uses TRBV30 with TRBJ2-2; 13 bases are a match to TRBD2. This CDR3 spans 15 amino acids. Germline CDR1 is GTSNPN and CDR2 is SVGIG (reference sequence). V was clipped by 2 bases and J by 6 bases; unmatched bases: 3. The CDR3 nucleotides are TGTGCCTGGAGTTGGACTAGCGGGAGTTCCGGGGAGCTGTTTTTT. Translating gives CAWSWTSGSSGELFF. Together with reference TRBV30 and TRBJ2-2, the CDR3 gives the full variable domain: SQTIHQWPATLVQPVGSPLSLECTVEGTSNPNLYWYRQAAGRGLQLLFYSVGIGQISSEVPQNLSASRPQDRQFILSSKKLLLSDSGFYLCAWSWTSGSSGELFFGEGSRLTVL.

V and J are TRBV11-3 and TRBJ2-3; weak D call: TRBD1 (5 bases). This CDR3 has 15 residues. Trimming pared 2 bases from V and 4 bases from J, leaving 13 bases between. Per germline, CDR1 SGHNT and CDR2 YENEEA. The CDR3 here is CASSLSGSRADTQYF. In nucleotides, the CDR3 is TGTGCCAGCAGCTTATCAGGGTCGCGCGCAGATACGCAGTATTTT.

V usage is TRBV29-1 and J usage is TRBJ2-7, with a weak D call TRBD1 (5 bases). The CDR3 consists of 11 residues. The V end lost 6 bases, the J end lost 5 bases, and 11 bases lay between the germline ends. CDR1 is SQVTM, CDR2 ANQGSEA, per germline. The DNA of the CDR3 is TGCAGCGTAGGGGTCCTCGACGAGCAGTACTTC. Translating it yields CSVGVLDEQYF.

CDR3 sequence (DNA): TGTGCCAGCTCACCAAGTACAGGGAACACTGGCTACACCTTC. Protein sequence: CASSPSTGNTGYTF. V is TRBV18 and J is TRBJ1-2, with D perhaps matching TRBD1 (6 bases). The V end lost 2 bases, the J end lost 7 bases, and 14 bases lay between the germline ends. CDR1 KGHSH and CDR2 LQKENI come from the germline V gene. This CDR3 is 14 amino acids long.

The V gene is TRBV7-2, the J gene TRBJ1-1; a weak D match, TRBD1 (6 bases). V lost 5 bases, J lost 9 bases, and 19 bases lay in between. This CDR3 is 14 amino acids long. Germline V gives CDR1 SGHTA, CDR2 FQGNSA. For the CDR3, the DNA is TGTGCCAGCAGCCAAGGAGGGACATCCTCTAAAGCTTTCTTT. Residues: CASSQGGTSSKAFF.

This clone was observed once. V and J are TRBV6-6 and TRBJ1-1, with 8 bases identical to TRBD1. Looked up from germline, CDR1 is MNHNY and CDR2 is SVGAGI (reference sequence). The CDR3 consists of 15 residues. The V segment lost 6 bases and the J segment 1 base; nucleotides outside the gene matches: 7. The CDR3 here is CASRPTGAKNTEAFF. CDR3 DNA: TGTGCCAGCAGACCGACAGGGGCTAAGAACACTGAAGCTTTCTTT.

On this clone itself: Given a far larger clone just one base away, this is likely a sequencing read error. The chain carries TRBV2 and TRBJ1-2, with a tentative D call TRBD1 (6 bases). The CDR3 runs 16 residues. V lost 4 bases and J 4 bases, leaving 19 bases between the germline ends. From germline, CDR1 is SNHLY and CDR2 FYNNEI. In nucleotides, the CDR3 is TGTGCCAGCAGTGGACTGTCGGGGGCTTTTGGCTATGGCTACACCTTC. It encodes CASSGLSGAFGYGYTF.

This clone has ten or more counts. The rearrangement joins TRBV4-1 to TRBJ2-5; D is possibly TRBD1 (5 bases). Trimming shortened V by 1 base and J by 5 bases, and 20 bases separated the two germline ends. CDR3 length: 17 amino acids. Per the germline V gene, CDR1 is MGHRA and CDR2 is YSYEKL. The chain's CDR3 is CASSQGFGQGRRETQYF. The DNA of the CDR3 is TGCGCCAGCAGCCAAGGCTTCGGGCAGGGAAGGCGGGAGACCCAGTACTTC.

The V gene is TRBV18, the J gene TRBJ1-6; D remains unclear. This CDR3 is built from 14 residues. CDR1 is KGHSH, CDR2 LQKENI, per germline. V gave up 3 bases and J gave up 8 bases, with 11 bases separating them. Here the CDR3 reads CASSPRQDDSPLHF. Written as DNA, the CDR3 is TGTGCCAGCTCACCCCGCCAGGATGATTCACCCCTCCACTTT.

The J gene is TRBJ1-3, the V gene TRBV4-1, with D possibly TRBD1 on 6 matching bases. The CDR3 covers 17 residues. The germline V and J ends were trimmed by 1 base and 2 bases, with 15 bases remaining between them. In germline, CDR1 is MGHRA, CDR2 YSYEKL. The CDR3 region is CASSQGGGGMAGNTIYF. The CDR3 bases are TGCGCCAGCAGCCAAGGGGGAGGGGGGATGGCTGGAAACACCATATATTTT.

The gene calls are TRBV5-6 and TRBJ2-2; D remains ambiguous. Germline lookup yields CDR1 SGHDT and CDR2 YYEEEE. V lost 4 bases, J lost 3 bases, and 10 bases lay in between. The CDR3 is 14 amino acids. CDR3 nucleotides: TGTGCCAGCAGCCGGCGACTGCACACCGGGGAGCTGTTTTTT. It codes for CASSRRLHTGELFF.

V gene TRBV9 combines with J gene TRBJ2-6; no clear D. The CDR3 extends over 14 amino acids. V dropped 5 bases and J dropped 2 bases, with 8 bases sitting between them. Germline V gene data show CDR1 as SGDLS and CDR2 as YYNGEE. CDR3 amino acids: CASSLDAGANVLTF. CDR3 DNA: TGTGCCAGCAGTCTAGATGCTGGGGCCAACGTCCTGACTTTC.

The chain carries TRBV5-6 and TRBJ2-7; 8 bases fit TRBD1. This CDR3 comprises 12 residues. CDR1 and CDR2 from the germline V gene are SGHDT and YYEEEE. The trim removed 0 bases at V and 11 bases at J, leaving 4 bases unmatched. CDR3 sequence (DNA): TGTGCCAGCAGCTTGGGGCCACAGGGGGAGTACTTC. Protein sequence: CASSLGPQGEYF.

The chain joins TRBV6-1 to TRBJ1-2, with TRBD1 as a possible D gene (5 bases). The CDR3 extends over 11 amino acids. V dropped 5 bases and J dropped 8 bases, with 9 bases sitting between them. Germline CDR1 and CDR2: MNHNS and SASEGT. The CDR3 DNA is TGTGCCAGCAGTTTCCGACAGGGCTACACCTTC. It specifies CASSFRQGYTF.

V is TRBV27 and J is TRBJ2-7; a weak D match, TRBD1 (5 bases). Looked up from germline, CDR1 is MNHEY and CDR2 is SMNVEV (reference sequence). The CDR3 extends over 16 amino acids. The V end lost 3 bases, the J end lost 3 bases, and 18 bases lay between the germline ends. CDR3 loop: CASSFLSSGAHYEQYF. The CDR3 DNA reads TGTGCCAGCAGTTTTCTCTCATCTGGGGCCCACTACGAGCAGTACTTC.

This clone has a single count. The CDR3 is CASSPRGMDGYTF. CDR3 bases: TGTGCCAGCTCCCCCAGGGGTATGGATGGCTACACCTTC. The V gene is TRBV18, the J gene TRBJ1-2, with a tentative D call TRBD1 (6 bases). Per the germline V gene, CDR1 is KGHSH and CDR2 is LQKENI. The V end lost 6 bases, the J end lost 6 bases, and 14 bases lay between the germline ends. The CDR3 is 13 amino acids.

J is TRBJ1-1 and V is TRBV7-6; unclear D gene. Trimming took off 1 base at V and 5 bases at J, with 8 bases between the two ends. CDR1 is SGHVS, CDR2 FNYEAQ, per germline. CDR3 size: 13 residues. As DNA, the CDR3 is TGTGCCAGCAGCTTAGGAGGTGGGACTGAAGCTTTCTTT. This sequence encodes CASSLGGGTEAFF.

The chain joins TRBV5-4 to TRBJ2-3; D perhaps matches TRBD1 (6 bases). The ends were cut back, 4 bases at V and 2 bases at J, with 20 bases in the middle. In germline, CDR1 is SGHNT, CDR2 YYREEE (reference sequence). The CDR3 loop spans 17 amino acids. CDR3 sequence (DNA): TGTGCCAGCAGCCCCGGGGACACGAATAGTCACACAGATACGCAGTATTTT. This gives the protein CASSPGDTNSHTDTQYF.

The CDR3, as DNA: TGTGCCAGCAGCCCGATCGGACTAGCGGGAGACCCCTACGAGCAGTACTTC. As protein: CASSPIGLAGDPYEQYF. V is TRBV7-2 and J is TRBJ2-7, with 13 positions matching TRBD2. After removal of 5 bases from V and 2 bases from J, the junction contained 9 bases not matched to a gene. In germline, CDR1 is SGHTA, CDR2 FQGNSA. There are 17 residues in the CDR3.

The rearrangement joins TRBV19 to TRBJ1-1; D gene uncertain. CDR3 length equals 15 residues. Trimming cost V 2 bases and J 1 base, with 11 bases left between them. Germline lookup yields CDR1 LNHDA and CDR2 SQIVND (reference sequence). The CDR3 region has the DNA TGTGCCAGTAGTATAATGGGTCGGCAGAACACTGAAGCTTTCTTT. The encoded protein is CASSIMGRQNTEAFF.

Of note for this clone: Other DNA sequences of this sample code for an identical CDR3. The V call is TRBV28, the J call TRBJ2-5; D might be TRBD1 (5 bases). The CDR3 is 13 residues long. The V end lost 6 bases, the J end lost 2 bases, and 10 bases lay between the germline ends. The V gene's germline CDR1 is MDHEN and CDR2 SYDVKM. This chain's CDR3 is CASSRQLQETQYF. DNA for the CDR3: TGTGCCAGCAGCCGACAGCTACAAGAGACCCAGTACTTC. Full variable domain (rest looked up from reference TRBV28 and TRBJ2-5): DVKVTQSSRYLVKRTGEKVFLECVQDMDHENMFWYRQDPGLGLRLIYFSYDVKMKEKGDIPEGYSVSREKKERFSLILESASTNQTSMYLCASSRQLQETQYFGPGTRLLVL.